The 2 T cell receptor beta chains below all came from one sample that was sequenced in a study of CXCR3-negative and CXCR3-positive naive CD8 T cells. UMI-labeled 5' RACE TRB cDNA libraries were prepared from the cells. TCRdb re-called the 5' RACE reads and shows each CDR3 protein once, DNA omitted. This repertoire comprises 90,000 to 95,000 distinct CDR3 sequences; its ten largest clones make up around 1.7%. The sample comprised naive CXCR3- CD8+ T cells from blood. Stated subset: CD45RO-CCR7+CD27+CD95- naive CD8+ T cells lacking CXCR3 (TNR3-). The receptor source for this set is a human donor in good health. Some clones in this sample may be carry-over from other donors' samples.

The chain uses TRBV11-2 and TRBJ2-3; TCRdb indicates TRBD2, and absent DNA this call remains unverified. Germline V gene data show CDR1 as SGHAT and CDR2 as FQNNGV. This CDR3 comprises 16 residues. Here the CDR3 reads CASSPGTSGSTDTQYF.

This CDR3 reads CASSPSSGRSEQFF. The V gene is TRBV7-7, the J gene TRBJ2-1; TCRdb proposes TRBD2, but this gene call is untestable without DNA. The germline gives CDR1 SSHAT, CDR2 FNYEAQ (reference sequence). This CDR3 is built from 14 residues.